The TCR beta chain described here comes from a study of cytomegalovirus exposure and HLA in healthy donors. Study-wide findings and caveats: Overall, some 160 TCR beta chains were annotated as cytomegalovirus-associated.

V shed 9 bases and J 5 bases; nucleotides not matched to a gene: 6. The germline V gene has CDR1 SNHLY and CDR2 FYNNEI. The CDR3 consists of 13 residues. Assay used: immunoSEQ multiplex PCR; TCRdb lists only in-frame clones, some missing. The table records about 120,000 clones, around 86% of them present only once. In regard to this clone: Its antigen is still unknown.

Sequencing was performed on PBMCs. The chain joins TRBV2 to TRBJ1-4; TRBD1 matches 7 bases. This TCR was recovered from a young man in good health and CMV-seronegative. DNA of the CDR3: TGTGCCAGTAAACCGGGACAGAATGAAAAACTGTTTTTT. This codes for CASKPGQNEKLFF.